The clone carrying this TCR beta chain was counted many times. Its antigen is unknown. CDR3 length: 13 residues. Trimming took off 1 base at V and 3 bases at J, with 6 bases between the two ends. CDR1 and CDR2 (germline): SGHRS, YFSETQ. A universal primer site was incorporated via template switching, and the cDNA contained unique molecular identifiers. MiXCR was run by TCRdb on the 5' RACE reads, yielding one entry per CDR3 protein. Of about 240,000 distinct CDR3 sequences listed, 6.5% to 9% are singletons. This sample was taken from a study of identical twins. Broader study findings: For cord blood, abundant beta clonotypes had fewer insertions, unlike memory repertoires, which showed none. Out-of-frame alpha sequences common to twins exhibited an excess of low generation probability.

The sample was also linked to a second study, of yellow fever vaccine responses in identical twins. That paper states: The T cell response to vaccination in identical twins was reportedly partly convergent and partly personalized.

This TCR came from a woman aged 18-30 years in good health. The V gene is TRBV5-1, the J gene TRBJ2-3; D perhaps matches TRBD1 (5 bases). Sequencing input: CD8+ T cells sorted from blood. The CDR3 is CASSLSGTDTQYF. The CDR3, as DNA: TGCGCCAGCAGCTTGTCAGGGACAGATACGCAGTATTTT.